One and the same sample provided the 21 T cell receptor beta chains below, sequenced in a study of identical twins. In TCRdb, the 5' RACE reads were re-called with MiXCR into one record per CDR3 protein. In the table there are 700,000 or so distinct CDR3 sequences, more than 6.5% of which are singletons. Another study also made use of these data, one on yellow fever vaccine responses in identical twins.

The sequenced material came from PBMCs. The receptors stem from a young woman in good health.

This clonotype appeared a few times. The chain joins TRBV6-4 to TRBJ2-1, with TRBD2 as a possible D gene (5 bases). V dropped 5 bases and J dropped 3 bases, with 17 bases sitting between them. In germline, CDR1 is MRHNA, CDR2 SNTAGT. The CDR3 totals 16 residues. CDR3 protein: CASSPRSAGRYNEQFF. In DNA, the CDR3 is TGTGCCAGCAGTCCTCGCTCTGCGGGCCGCTACAATGAGCAGTTCTTC.

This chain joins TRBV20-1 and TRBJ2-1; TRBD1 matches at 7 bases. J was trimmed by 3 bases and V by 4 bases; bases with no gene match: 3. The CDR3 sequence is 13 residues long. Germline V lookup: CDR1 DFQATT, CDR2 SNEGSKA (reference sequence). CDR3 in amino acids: CSAKRDSYNEQFF. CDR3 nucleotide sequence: TGCAGTGCTAAACGGGACAGCTACAATGAGCAGTTCTTC.

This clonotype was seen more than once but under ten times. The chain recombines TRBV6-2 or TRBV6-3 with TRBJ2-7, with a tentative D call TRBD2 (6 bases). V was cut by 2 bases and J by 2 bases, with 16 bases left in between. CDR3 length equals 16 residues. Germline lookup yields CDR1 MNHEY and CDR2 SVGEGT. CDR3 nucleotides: TGTGCCAGCAGTTACAACCTGGGACTTGAGGCCTACGAGCAGTACTTC. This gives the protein CASSYNLGLEAYEQYF.

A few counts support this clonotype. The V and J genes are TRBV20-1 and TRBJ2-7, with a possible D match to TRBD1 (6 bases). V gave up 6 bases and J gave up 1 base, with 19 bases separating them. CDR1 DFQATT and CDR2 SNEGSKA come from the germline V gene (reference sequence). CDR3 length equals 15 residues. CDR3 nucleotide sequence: TGCAGTGCGTGGGGGCCCGGGCCCGTATCCTACGAGCAGTACTTC. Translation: CSAWGPGPVSYEQYF.

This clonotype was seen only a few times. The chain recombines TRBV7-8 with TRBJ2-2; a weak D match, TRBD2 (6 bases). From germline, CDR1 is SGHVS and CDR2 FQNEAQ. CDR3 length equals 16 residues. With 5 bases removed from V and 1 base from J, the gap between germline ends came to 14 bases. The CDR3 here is CASSPAGLLNTGELFF. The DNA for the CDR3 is TGTGCCAGCAGCCCCGCGGGACTCCTGAACACCGGGGAGCTGTTTTTT.

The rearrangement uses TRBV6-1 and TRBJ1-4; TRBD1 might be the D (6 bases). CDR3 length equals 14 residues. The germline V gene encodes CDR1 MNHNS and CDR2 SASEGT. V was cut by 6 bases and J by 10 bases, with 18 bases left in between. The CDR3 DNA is TGTGCCAGCAGACTGGGGGGGCGTTATGGAAAACTGTTTTTT. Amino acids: CASRLGGRYGKLFF.

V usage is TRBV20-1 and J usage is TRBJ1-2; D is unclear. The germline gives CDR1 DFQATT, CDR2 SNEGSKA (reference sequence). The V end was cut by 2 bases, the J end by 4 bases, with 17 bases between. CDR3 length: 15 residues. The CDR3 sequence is CSARPPDRSLYGYTF. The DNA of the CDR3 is TGCAGTGCTAGACCCCCCGACCGGAGCCTCTATGGCTACACCTTC.

The CDR3 coding sequence is TGTGCCAGCAGCTTCCCGGGATTTGGGCCGTCCATTCAGTACTTC. It is translated as CASSFPGFGPSIQYF. This chain connects TRBV7-9 to TRBJ2-4; D might be TRBD2 (5 bases). The CDR3 is 15 amino acids. Between the trimmed V and J ends, which lost 3 bases and 9 bases, there was a span of 18 bases. The germline V gene encodes CDR1 SEHNR and CDR2 FQNEAQ (reference sequence).

The CDR3: CASSQVYGYEAFF. CDR3 sequence (DNA): TGTGCCAGCAGCCAAGTTTACGGTTATGAAGCTTTCTTT. The genes are TRBV14 and TRBJ1-1; D gene ambiguous. The CDR3 extends over 13 amino acids. V was pared by 1 base and J by 7 bases, with 10 bases between. CDR1 and CDR2 from the germline V gene are SGHDN and FVKESK.

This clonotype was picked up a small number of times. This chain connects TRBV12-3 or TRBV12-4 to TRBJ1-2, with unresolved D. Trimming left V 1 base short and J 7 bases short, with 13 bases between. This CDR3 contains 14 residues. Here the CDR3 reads CASSLEAGNGGYTF. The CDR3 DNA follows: TGTGCCAGCAGTTTAGAGGCGGGGAATGGTGGCTACACCTTC.

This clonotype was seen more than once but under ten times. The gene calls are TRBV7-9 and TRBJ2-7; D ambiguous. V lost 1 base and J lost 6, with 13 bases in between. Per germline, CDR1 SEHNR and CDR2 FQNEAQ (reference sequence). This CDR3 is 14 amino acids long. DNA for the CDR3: TGTGCCAGCAGCTTAGGCCTACGGGCAGCCGAGCAGTACTTC. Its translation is CASSLGLRAAEQYF.

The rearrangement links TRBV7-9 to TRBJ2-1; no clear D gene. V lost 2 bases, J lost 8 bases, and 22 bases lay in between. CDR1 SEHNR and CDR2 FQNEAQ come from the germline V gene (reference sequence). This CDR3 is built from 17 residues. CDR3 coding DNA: TGTGCCAGCAGCTTAAGGGTGGCGGCCACAACTGTCGATGAGCAGTTCTTC. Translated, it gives CASSLRVAATTVDEQFF.

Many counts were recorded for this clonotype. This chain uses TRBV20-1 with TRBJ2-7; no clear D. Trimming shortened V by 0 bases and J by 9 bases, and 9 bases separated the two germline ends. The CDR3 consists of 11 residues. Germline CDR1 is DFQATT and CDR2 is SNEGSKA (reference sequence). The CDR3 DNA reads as TGCAGTGCTAGAGATCAAGCGCCGCAGTACTTC. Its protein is CSARDQAPQYF.

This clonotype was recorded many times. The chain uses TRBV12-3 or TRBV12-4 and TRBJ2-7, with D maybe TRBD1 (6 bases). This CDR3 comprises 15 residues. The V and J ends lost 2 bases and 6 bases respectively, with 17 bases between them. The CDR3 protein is CASSLIVNRVGEQYF. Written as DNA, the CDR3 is TGTGCCAGCAGTTTAATTGTGAACAGGGTGGGCGAGCAGTACTTC.

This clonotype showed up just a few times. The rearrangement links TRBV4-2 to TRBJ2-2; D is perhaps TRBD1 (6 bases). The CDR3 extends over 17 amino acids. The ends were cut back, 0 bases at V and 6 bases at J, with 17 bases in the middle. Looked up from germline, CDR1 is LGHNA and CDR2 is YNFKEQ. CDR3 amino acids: CASSQDLGASRSGELFF. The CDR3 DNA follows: TGTGCCAGCAGCCAAGATCTGGGGGCTAGCCGCTCCGGGGAGCTGTTTTTT.

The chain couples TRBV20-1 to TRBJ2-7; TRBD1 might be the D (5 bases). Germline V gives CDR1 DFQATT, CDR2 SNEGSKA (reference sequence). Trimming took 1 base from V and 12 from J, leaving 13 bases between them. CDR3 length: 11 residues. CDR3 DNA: TGCAGTGCTAGAGTGGGGCAGGTCCTGTACTTC. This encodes CSARVGQVLYF.

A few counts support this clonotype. The CDR3 nucleotides read TGTGCCAGCAGTGCCCGCTGGACTAGCGACCAAGAGACCCAGTACTTC. Protein sequence: CASSARWTSDQETQYF. This chain uses TRBV28 with TRBJ2-5; TRBD2 agrees at 9 bases. Germline V gene sequence: CDR1 MDHEN, CDR2 SYDVKM. V lost 5 bases, J lost 0 bases, and 7 bases stayed unmatched. This CDR3 has 16 amino acids.

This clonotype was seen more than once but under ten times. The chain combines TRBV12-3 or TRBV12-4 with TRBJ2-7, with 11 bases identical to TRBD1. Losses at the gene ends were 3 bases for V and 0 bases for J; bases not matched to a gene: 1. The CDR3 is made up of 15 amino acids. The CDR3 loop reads CASSFGTGGSYEQYF. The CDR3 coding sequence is TGTGCCAGCAGTTTCGGGACAGGGGGCTCCTACGAGCAGTACTTC.

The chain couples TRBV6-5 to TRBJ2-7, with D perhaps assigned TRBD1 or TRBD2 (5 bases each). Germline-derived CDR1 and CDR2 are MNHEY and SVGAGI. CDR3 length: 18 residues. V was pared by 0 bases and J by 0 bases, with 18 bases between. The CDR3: CASSYSKGRKSSSYEQYF. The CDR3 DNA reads TGTGCCAGCAGTTACTCGAAGGGACGGAAGAGTAGCTCCTACGAGCAGTACTTC.

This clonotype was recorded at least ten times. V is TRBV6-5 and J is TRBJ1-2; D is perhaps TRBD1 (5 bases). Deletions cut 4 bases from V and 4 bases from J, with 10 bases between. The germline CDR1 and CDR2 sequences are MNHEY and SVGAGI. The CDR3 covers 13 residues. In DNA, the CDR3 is TGTGCCAGCAGTTTACGGGACGGCTATGGCTACACCTTC. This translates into CASSLRDGYGYTF.

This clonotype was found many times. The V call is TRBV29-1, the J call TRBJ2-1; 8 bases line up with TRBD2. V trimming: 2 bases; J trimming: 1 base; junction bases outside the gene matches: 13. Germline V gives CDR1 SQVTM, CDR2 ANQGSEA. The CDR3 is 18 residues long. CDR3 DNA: TGCAGCGTTGAAATGGGTGGTAACGGGAGGGCGTCCTACAATGAGCAGTTCTTC. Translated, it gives CSVEMGGNGRASYNEQFF.